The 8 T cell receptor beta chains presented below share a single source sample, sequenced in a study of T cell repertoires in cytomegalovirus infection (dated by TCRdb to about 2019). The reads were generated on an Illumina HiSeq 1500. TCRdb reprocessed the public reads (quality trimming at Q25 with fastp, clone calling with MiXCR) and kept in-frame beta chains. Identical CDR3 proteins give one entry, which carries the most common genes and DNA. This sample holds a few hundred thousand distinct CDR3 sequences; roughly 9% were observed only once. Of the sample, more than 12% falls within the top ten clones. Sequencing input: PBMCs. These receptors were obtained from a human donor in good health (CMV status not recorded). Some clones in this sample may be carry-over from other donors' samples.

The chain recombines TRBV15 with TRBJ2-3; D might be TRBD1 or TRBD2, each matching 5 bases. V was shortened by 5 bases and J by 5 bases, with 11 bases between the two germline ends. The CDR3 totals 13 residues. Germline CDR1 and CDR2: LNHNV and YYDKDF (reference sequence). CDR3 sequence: CATSGGLGDTQYF. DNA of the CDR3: TGTGCCACCAGCGGGGGTCTGGGAGATACGCAGTATTTT.

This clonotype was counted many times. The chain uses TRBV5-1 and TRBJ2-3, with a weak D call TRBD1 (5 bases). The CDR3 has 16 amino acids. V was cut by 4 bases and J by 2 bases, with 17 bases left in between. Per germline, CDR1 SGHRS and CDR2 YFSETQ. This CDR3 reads CASSGTAGLVTDTQYF. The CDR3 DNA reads TGCGCCAGCAGCGGTACAGCAGGGCTCGTCACAGATACGCAGTATTTT.

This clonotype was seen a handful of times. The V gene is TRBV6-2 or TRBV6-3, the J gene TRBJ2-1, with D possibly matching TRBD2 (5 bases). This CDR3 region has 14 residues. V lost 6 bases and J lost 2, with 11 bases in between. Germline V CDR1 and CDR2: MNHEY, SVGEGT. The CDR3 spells CASRQTGTYNEQFF. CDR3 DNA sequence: TGTGCCAGCAGGCAAACCGGGACCTACAATGAGCAGTTCTTC.

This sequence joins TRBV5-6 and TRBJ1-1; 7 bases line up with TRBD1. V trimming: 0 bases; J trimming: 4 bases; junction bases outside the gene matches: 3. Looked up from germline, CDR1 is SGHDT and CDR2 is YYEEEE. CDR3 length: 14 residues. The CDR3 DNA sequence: TGTGCCAGCAGCTTGGGAGGGGGCCCCACTGAAGCTTTCTTT. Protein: CASSLGGGPTEAFF.

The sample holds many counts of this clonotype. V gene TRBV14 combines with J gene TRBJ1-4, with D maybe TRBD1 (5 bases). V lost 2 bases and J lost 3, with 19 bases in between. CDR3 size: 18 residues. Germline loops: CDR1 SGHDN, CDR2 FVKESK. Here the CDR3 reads CASSQFGPGAGPNEKLFF. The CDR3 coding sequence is TGTGCCAGCAGCCAATTTGGCCCGGGAGCAGGGCCTAATGAAAAACTGTTTTTT.

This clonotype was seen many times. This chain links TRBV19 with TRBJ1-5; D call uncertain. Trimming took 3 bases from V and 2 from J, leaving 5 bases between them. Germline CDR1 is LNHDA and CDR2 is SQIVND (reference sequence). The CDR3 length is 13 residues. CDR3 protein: CASSIHRNQPQHF. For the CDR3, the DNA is TGTGCCAGTAGTATCCATCGCAATCAGCCCCAGCATTTT.

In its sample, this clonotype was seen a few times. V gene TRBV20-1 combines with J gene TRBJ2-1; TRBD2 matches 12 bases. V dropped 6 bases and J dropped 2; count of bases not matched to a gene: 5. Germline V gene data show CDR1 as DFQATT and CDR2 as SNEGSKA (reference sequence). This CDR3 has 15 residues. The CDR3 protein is CSAVRLAGAYNEQFF. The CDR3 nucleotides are TGCAGTGCCGTACGACTAGCGGGGGCCTACAATGAGCAGTTCTTC.

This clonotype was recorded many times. CDR3 sequence reads: CASSQVSGVGGANVLTF. The CDR3 DNA is TGCGCCAGCAGCCAAGTGTCAGGGGTGGGTGGGGCCAACGTCCTGACTTTC. The chain employs TRBV4-3 and TRBJ2-6; D might be TRBD1 (6 bases). Germline V CDR1 and CDR2: LGHNA, YSLEER. V was clipped by 1 base and J by 3 bases, with 13 bases between them. This CDR3 contains 17 residues.